The subject of this entry is one T cell receptor beta chain. Its recognized antigen is unknown. Within one base of it there is no much larger clone, and no base qualities were kept. This sample was taken from a study of glioma-infiltrating T cells after dendritic cell vaccination (dated by TCRdb to the mid-2010s). Describing the broader study: A cohort of 15 or so glioblastoma patients from Phase I and II dendritic cell vaccination trials was included, of whom 9 were newly diagnosed and 6 had recurrent disease. In glioblastoma patients vaccinated with dendritic cells, deep sequencing of TCR beta CDR3 regions served to measure tumor-infiltrating lymphocyte content and to compare repertoires between tumor and blood. Survival after dendritic cell vaccination was correlated with TCR sequencing metrics, such as TIL content and the overlap between tumor and blood repertoires. The vaccine consisted of monocyte-derived dendritic cells cultured approximately seven days with IL-4 and GM-CSF, then pulsed overnight with autologous tumor lysate. Between 2003 and 2012, patients were given autologous tumor lysate-pulsed dendritic cell vaccination. Each patient got three intradermal injections of the dendritic cell vaccine, spaced at biweekly intervals, in the arm below the axilla.

Study-wide conclusions, independent of this receptor: Higher estimated pretreatment TIL content predicted longer time to progression and overall survival after dendritic cell vaccination. The TCR overlap response model with three groups was called speculative and said to need prospective validation. No direct relationship between TCR clonality and survival was found, suggesting that a diverse polyclonal response may matter. The cohort was small and heterogeneous, with few patients having full blood and tumor sets and even fewer initial-recurrent tumor pairs.

Read against the paper, the sample's time point label means: after dendritic cell vaccination, including at tumor progression/relapse. To be selected, patients needed enough residual fresh-frozen tumor tissue and more than two years of available survival data. Although molecular status otherwise differed among the glioblastoma patients, no patient had an isocitrate dehydrogenase mutation. PBMC collection took place before vaccination, two weeks after the third vaccination, and at tumor progression if progression occurred. Genomic DNA was extracted with the Qiagen DNeasy Blood extraction Kit. The immunoSEQ assay amplified TCRB CDR3 regions from roughly 2 micrograms of genomic DNA, or from all available DNA when less than that amount was available. Multiplex PCR used 60 forward primers for TCR V beta segments and 13 reverse primers for J beta segments. To estimate reads per starting template, synthetic control templates were spiked into each sample at limiting dilution. Sequencing produced 87 bp reads on the Illumina HiSeq System. As for the authors' bioinformatics: PCR and sequencing errors were removed by a nearest neighbor algorithm that merged closely related sequences. TCR overlap was measured as the percentage of unique tumor TCR beta sequences that were also present in the peripheral blood of the same patient. TCRdb obtained this table from immuneACCESS and retained in-frame rearrangements with V and J assigned. These tables miss some clones; where compared with another copy, unresolved V genes account for less than half of the shortfall, and the remainder is unexplained. That table gives V, J and clone size, and the DNA gave D and trimming. The sample profile shows approximately 48,000 clones; 89% of them were found once. The ten top clones hold roughly 5% of the sample.

From its cysteine to its phenylalanine, the CDR3 spans 20 amino acids. The read is trimmed to its CDR3 DNA, 60 bases read in frame from base 1. The germline V gene specifies MGHRA as CDR1 and YSYEKL as CDR2. Relative to germline, V is missing 5 bases and J is missing 1 base, with 20 bases of the junction outside any gene match. Specimen: blood, collected after dendritic cell vaccination. The source is a human donor with glioblastoma. The rearrangement joined TRBV4-1 to TRBJ2-5; 9 central nucleotides agree with TRBD2. The nucleotide sequence reads as follows: TGCGCCAGCAGCTCGGCCTCGCTAGCGGGAAAGTGGGATGGCCAAGAGACCCAGTACTTC. This yields the protein CASSSASLAGKWDGQETQYF.